Detailed here is one T cell receptor beta chain. The sample originates from a study of identical twins. Template switching introduced a universal primer site, and the cDNA bore unique molecular identifiers. TCRdb re-called the 5' RACE reads through MiXCR, storing one row per CDR3 protein. The sample has under 1 million distinct CDR3 sequences, roughly an eighth seen once. CDR3 size: 16 residues. Losses at the gene ends were 6 bases for V and 8 bases for J; bases not matched to a gene: 16. Germline CDR1 reads SNHLY; CDR2 reads FYNNEI. The data were also submitted as part of a second study, on yellow fever vaccine responses in identical twins.

This TCR derives from a woman in her late teens or twenties in good health. This chain links TRBV2 with TRBJ2-1; 7 nucleotides line up with TRBD2. Sequenced material: PBMCs. CDR3 protein: CASRTKPGGILHEQFF. CDR3 bases: TGTGCCAGCAGAACCAAGCCGGGAGGAATATTACATGAGCAGTTCTTC.